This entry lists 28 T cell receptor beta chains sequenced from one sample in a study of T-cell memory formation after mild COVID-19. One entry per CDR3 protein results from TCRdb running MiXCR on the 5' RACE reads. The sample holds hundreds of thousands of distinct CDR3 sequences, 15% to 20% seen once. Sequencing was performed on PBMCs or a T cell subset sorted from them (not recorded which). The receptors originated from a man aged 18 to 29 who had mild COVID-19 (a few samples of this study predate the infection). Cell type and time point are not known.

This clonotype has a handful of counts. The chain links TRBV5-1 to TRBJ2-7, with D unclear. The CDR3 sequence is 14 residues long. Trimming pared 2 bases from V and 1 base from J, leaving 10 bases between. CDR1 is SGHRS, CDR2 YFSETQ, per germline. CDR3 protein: CASSFTTRSYEQYF. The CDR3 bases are TGCGCCAGCAGCTTCACTACCAGGTCCTACGAGCAGTACTTC.

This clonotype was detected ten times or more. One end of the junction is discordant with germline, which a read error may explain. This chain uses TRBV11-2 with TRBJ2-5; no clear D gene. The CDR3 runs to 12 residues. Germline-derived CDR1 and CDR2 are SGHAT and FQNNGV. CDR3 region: CASSLEQETQYF. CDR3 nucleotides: TGCGCCAGCAGCTTGGAACAAGAGACCCAGTACTTC.

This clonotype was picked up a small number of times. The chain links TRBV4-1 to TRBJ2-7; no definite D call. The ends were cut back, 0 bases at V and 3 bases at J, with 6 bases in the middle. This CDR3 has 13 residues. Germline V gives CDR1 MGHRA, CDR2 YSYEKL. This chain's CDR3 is CASSQELYYEQYV. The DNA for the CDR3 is TGCGCCAGCAGCCAAGAGCTCTACTACGAGCAGTACGTC.

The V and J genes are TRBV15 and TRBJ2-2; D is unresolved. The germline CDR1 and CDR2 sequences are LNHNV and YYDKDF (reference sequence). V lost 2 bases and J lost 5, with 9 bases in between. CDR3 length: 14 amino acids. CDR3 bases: TGTGCCACCAGCAGAACCATGGGGACCGGGGAGCTGTTTTTT. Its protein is CATSRTMGTGELFF.

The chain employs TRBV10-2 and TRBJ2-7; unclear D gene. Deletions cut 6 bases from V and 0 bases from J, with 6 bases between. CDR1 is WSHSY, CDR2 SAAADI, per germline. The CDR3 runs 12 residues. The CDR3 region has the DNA TGCGCCAGCAGATTTAGCTCCTACGAGCAGTACTTC. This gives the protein CASRFSSYEQYF.

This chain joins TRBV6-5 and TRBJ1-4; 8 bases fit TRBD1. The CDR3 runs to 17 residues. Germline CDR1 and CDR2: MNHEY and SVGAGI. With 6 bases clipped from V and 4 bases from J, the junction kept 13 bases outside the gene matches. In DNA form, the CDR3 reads TGTGCCAGCAGATTCCGACACGGACAGGGAGTTAATGAAAAACTGTTTTTT. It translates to CASRFRHGQGVNEKLFF.

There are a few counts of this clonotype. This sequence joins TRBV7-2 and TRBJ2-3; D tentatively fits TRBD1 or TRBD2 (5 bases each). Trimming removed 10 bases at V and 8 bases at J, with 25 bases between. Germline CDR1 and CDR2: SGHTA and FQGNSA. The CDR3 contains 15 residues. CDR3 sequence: CATGTGTPVASTQYF. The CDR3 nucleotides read TGTGCCACAGGGACCGGGACCCCCGTAGCGAGTACGCAGTATTTT.

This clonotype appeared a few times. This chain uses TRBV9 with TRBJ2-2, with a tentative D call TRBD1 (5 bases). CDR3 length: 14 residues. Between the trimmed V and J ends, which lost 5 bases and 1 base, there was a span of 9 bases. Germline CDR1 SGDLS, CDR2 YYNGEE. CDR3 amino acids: CASRGAGNTGELFF. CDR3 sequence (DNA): TGTGCCAGCAGAGGGGCAGGGAACACCGGGGAGCTGTTTTTT.

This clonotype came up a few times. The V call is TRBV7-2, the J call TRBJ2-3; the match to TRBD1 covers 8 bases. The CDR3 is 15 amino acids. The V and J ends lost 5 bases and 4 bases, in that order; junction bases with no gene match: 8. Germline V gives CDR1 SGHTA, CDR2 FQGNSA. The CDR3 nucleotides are TGTGCCAGCAGCATACTCGGACAGGGTCCAGATACGCAGTATTTT. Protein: CASSILGQGPDTQYF.

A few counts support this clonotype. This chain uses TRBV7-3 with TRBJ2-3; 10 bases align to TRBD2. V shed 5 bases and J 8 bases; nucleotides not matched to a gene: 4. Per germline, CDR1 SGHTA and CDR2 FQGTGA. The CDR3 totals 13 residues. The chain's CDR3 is CASSAIAGGTQYF. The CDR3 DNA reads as TGTGCCAGCAGCGCTATAGCGGGGGGTACGCAGTATTTT. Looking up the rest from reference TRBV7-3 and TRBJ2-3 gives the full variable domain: GAGVSQTPSNKVTEKGKYVELRCDPISGHTALYWYRQSLGQGPEFLIYFQGTGAADDSGLPNDRFFAVRPEGSVSTLKIQRTERGDSAVYLCASSAIAGGTQYFGPGTRLTVL.

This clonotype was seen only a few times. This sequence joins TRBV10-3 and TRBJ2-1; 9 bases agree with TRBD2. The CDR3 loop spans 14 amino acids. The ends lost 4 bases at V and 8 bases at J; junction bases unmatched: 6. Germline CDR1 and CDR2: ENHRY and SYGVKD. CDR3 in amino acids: CAISAAGGLDEQFF. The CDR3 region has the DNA TGTGCCATCAGTGCGGCGGGGGGGTTGGATGAGCAGTTCTTC.

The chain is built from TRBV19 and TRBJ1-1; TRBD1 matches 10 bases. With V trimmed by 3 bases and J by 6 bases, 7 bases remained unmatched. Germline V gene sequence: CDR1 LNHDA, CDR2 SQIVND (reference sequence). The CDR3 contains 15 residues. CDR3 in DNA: TGTGCCAGTAGTATGAGGACAGGGGGAGGCCCTGAAGCTTTCTTT. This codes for CASSMRTGGGPEAFF.

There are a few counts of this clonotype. The CDR3 coding sequence is TGTGCCAGCAGACCGGGACATGATGGCTACACCTTC. It specifies CASRPGHDGYTF. This chain joins TRBV2 and TRBJ1-2, with a tentative D call TRBD1 (6 bases). V lost 6 bases and J lost 6, with 11 bases in between. The CDR3 has 12 amino acids. Germline lookup yields CDR1 SNHLY and CDR2 FYNNEI.

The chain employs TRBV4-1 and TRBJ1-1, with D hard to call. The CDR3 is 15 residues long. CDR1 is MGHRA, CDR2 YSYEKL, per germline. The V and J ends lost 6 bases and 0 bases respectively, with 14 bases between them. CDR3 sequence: CASRPRTALNTEAFF. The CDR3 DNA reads TGCGCCAGCAGACCCCGGACGGCACTGAACACTGAAGCTTTCTTT.

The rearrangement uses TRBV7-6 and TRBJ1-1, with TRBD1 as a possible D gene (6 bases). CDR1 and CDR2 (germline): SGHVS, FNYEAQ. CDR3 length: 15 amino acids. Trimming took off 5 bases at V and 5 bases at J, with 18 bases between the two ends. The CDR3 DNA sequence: TGTGCCAGCAGCCAAATGGGGGGCGATTGGACTGAAGCTTTCTTT. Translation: CASSQMGGDWTEAFF.

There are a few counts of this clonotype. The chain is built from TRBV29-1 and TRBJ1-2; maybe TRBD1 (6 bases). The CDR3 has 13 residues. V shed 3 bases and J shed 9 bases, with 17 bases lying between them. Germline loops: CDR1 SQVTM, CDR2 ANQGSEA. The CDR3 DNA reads TGCAGCGTTGACGGGAAGGGGGATCGGAGCTACACCTTC. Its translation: CSVDGKGDRSYTF.

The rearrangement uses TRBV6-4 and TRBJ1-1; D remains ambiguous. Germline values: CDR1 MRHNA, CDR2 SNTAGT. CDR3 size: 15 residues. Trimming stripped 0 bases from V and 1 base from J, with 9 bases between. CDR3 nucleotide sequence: TGTGCCAGCAGTGACTCCCGGGAATCGAACACTGAAGCTTTCTTT. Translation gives CASSDSRESNTEAFF.

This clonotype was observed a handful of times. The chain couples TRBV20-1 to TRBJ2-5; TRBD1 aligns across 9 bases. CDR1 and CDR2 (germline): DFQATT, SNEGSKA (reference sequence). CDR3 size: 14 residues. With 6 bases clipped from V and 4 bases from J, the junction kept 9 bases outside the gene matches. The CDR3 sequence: CSAEVTGGGETQYF. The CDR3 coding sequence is TGCAGTGCGGAGGTAACAGGGGGCGGAGAGACCCAGTACTTC.

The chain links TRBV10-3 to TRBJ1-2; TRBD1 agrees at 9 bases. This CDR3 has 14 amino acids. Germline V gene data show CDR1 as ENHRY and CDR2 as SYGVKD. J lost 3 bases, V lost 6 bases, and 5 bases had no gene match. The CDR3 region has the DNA TGTGCCATCAGAGGGACAGGGAAGGACTATGGCTACACCTTC. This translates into CAIRGTGKDYGYTF.

This CDR3 is CASRRQGTYREQYF. DNA of the CDR3: TGTGCCAGCCGAAGACAGGGTACCTACCGCGAGCAGTACTTC. This chain connects TRBV2 to TRBJ2-7; 7 nucleotides agree with TRBD1. The CDR3 is made up of 14 amino acids. V lost 8 bases and J lost 6; bases outside the gene matches: 13. Germline CDR1 reads SNHLY; CDR2 reads FYNNEI.

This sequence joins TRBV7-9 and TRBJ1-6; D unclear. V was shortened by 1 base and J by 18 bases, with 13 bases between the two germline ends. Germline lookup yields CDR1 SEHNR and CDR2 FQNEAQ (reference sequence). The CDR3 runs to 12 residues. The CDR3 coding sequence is TGTGCCAGCAGCTTAGACCCGGGAGGGCCCCACTTT. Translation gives CASSLDPGGPHF.

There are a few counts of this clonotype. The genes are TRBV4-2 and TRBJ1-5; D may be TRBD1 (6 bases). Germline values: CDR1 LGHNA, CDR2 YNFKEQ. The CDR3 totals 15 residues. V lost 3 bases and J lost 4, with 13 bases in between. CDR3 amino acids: CASSQAGAGNQPQHF. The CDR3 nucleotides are TGTGCCAGCAGCCAGGCAGGGGCCGGGAATCAGCCCCAGCATTTT.

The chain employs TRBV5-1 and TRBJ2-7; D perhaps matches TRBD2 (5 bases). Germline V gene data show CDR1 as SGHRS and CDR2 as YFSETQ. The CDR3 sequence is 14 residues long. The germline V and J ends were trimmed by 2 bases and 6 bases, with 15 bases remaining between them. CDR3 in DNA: TGCGCCAGCAGCTTAGGTGCGGAGGTTGGCGAGCAGTACTTC. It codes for CASSLGAEVGEQYF.

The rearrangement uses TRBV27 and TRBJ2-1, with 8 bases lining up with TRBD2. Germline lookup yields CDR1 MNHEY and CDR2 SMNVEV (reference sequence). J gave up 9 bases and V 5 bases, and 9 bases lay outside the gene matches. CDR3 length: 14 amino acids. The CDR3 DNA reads TGTGCCAGCAGTCCTCCGGGGGGGCCAGCTGAGCAGTTCTTC. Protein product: CASSPPGGPAEQFF.

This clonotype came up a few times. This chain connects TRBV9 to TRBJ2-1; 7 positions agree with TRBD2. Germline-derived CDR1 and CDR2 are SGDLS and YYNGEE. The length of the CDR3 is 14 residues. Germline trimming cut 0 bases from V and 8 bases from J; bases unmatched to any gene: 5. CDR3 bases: TGTGCCAGCAGCGTAGTAGCGGGCGGGTATGAGCAGTTCTTC. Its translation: CASSVVAGGYEQFF.

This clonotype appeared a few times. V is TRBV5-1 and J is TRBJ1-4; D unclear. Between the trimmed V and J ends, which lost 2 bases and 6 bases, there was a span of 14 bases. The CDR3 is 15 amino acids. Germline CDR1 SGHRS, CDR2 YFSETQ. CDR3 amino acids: CASSFSPEGDEKLFF. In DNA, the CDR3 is TGCGCCAGCAGCTTTTCCCCCGAGGGAGATGAAAAACTGTTTTTT. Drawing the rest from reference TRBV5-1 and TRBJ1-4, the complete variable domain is KAGVTQTPRYLIKTRGQQVTLSCSPISGHRSVSWYQQTPGQGLQFLFEYFSETQRNKGNFPGRFSGRQFSNSRSEMNVSTLELGDSALYLCASSFSPEGDEKLFFGSGTQLSVL.

The CDR3 loop reads CASSWAGGQPQHF. CDR3 DNA sequence: TGTGCCAGCAGTTGGGCCGGCGGTCAGCCCCAGCATTTT. The chain has TRBV5-6 and TRBJ1-5; D unclear. CDR3 length: 13 amino acids. Germline loops: CDR1 SGHDT, CDR2 YYEEEE. Trimming stripped 5 bases from V and 6 bases from J, with 12 bases between. The full variable domain, with the rest looked up from reference TRBV5-6 and TRBJ1-5, is DAGVTQSPTHLIKTRGQQVTLRCSPKSGHDTVSWYQQALGQGPQFIFQYYEEEERQRGNFPDRFSGHQFPNYSSELNVNALLLGDSALYLCASSWAGGQPQHFGDGTRLSIL.

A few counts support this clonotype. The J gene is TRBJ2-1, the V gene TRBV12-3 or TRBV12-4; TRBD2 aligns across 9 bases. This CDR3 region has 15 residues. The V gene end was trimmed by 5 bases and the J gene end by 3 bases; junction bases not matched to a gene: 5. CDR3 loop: CASSLRGGFYNEQFF. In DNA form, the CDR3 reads TGTGCCAGCAGTCTGCGGGGGGGATTCTACAATGAGCAGTTCTTC.